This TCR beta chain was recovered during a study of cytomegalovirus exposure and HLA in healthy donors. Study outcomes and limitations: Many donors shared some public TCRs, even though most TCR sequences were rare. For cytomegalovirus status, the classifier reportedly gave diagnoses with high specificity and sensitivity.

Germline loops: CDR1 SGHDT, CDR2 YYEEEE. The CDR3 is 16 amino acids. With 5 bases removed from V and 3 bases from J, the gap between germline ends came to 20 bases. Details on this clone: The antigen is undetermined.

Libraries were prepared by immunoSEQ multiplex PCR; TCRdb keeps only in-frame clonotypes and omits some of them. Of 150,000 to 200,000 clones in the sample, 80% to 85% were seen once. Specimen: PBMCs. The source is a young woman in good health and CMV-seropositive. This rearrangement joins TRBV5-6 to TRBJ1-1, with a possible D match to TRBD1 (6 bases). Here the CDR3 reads CASRNFGGGADTEAFF. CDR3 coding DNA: TGTGCCAGCAGGAACTTCGGCGGGGGGGCGGACACTGAAGCTTTCTTT.